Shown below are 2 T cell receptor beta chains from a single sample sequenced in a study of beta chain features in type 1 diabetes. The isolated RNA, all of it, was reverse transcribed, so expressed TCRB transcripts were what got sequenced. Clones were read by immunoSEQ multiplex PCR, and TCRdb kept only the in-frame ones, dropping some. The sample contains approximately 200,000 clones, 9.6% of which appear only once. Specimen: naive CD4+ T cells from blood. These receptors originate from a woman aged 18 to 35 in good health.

The CDR3 bases are TGTGCCAGCAGCTTTGGACAATATGGCTACACCTTC. The encoded protein is CASSFGQYGYTF. The chain couples TRBV13 to TRBJ1-2; D perhaps matches TRBD1 (5 bases). This CDR3 is 12 amino acids long. CDR1 is PRHDT and CDR2 is FYEKMQ in the germline V gene (reference sequence). The V end lost 3 bases, the J end lost 5 bases, and 7 bases lay between the germline ends.

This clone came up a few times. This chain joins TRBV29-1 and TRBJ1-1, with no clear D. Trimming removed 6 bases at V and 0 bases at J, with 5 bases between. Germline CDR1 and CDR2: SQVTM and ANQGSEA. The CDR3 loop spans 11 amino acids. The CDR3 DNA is TGCAGCGTGAGGATGAACACTGAAGCTTTCTTT. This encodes CSVRMNTEAFF.